The TCR beta chain under discussion was sequenced for a study of blood T cell repertoires in COVID-19. Study summary: The United States, Italy and Spain were the sources of the acute and convalescent COVID-19 samples.

The method was immunoSEQ multiplex PCR; TCRdb's version includes in-frame clones alone and lacks a portion of them. The table records under 350,000 clones, about 86% of them present only once. Trimming pared 0 bases from V and 6 bases from J, leaving 3 bases between. CDR3 size: 12 residues. This clone was recorded a few times. This clonotype was obtained from a middle-aged woman with acute COVID-19. The chain couples TRBV12-3 or TRBV12-4 to TRBJ2-1; D uncertain. The material sequenced was PBMCs or T cells enriched from blood (not recorded which). This CDR3 reads CASSLASNEQFF. Written as DNA, the CDR3 is TGTGCCAGCAGTTTAGCCTCCAATGAGCAGTTCTTC.